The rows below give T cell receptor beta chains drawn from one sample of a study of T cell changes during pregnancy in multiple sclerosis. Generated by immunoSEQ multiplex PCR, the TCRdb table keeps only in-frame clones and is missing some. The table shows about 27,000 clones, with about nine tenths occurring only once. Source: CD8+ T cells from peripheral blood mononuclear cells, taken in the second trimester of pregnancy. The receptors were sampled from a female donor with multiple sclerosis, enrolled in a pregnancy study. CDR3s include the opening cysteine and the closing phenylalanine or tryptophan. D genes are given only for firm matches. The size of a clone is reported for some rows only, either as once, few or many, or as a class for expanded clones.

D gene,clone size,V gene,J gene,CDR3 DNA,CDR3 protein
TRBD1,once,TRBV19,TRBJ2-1,TGTGCCAGTAGAGATTGGACAGGGGGCTACAATGAGCAGTTCTTC,CASRDWTGGYNEQFF
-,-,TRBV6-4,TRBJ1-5,TGTGCCATCCCTATCGGGTCTCAGCCCCAGCATTTT,CAIPIGSQPQHF
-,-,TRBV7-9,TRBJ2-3,TGTGCCAGCAGGGGGACTGTATCTAGCACAGATACGCAGTATTTT,CASRGTVSSTDTQYF
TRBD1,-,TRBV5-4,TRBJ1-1,TGTGCCAGCAGCGGCAACCCAGGGGGCCGGAACACTGAAGCTTTCTTT,CASSGNPGGRNTEAFF
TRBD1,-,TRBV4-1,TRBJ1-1,TGCGCCAGCAGCCAAATACCCGGGACAGGGAACACTGAAGCTTTCTTT,CASSQIPGTGNTEAFF
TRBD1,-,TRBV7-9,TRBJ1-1,TGTGCCAGCAGCTTAGGGTCCCTCCGGGACAGGGATATTTTCTTT,CASSLGSLRDRDIFF
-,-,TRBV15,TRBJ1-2,TGTGCCACCAGCAGGACCCAGGGCTATGGCTACACCTTC,CATSRTQGYGYTF
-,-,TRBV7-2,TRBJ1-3,TGTGCCAGCAGCTTAGAGCCCTCTAATGGAAACACCATATATTTT,CASSLEPSNGNTIYF
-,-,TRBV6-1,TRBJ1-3,TGTGCCAGCAGTGAAGTAGGGGGGGACCCTGGAAACACCATATATTTT,CASSEVGGDPGNTIYF
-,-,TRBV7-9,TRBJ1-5,TGTGCCAGCAGCTTCGGACAGACCAATCAGCCCCAGCATTTT,CASSFGQTNQPQHF
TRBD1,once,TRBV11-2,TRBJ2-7,TGTGCCAGCAGGCCTACCGGGACAGGGATCTACGAGCAGTACTTC,CASRPTGTGIYEQYF
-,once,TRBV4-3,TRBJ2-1,TGCGCCAGCAGCGCGGGACTGATCGCCAACTCCTACAATGAGCAGTTCTTC,CASSAGLIANSYNEQFF
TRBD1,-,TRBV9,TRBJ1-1,TGTGCCAGCAGCGTAGATCCGACAGGGGGAGCTTTCTTT,CASSVDPTGGAFF
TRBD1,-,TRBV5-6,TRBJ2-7,TGTGCCAGCAGCTCCGGGACAGGGGGAACCTACGAGCAGTACTTC,CASSSGTGGTYEQYF